This TCR beta chain was obtained from a study of PD-1 blockade in classical Hodgkin lymphoma. Described time point: newly diagnosed, previously untreated cHL patient sample. Magnetic negative selection was used to purify CD8+ T cells from thawed PBMCs. Trimming took 3 bases from V and 0 from J; bases not matched to a gene: 10. The CDR3 contains 19 residues. CDR1 is MGHRA, CDR2 YSYEKL, per germline. To note about this clone: Its cognate antigen is unknown.

Findings and limits, study-wide: Repertoire difference causes, possibly disease activity or prior therapy, remain undefined. Diminished baseline TCR diversity has been reported in newly diagnosed patients relative to healthy donors.

Data came from immunoSEQ multiplex PCR; TCRdb stores just in-frame clones and leaves some out. Of 3,000 to 4,000 clones listed, approximately 80% are singletons. Material: CD8+ T cells from blood. The clonotype originates from a human donor with classical Hodgkin lymphoma. The chain carries TRBV4-1 and TRBJ2-2, with TRBD2 matching 10 bases. The CDR3 is CASSQRLAGINTNTGELFF. The CDR3 DNA reads TGCGCCAGCAGCCAGCGACTAGCGGGTATTAATACGAACACCGGGGAGCTGTTTTTT.